Presented here are 9 T cell receptor beta chains from one specimen sequenced in a study of Ad26.COV2.S vaccination and SARS-CoV-2 variants. Repertoires were generated with immunoSEQ multiplex PCR, while TCRdb's copy carries only in-frame clones and drops some. The profile shows roughly 400,000 clones, less than 95% of them singletons. Treatment defined: around 19 received Ad26.COV2.S at low or high dose, single or two shots; about 5 received placebo; per-sample allocation not given. Collection of samples fell on day 63 after the first vaccine or placebo injection. The sample in question was peripheral blood, obtained in a trial of Ad26.COV2.S vaccine versus placebo. These receptors were obtained from a person between 18 and 65 years old who received the Ad26.COV2.S COVID-19 vaccine or a placebo.

This clone has just one count. The chain recombines TRBV19 with TRBJ1-5; D is uncertain. Trimming left V 1 base short and J 0 bases short, with 7 bases between. Germline V lookup: CDR1 LNHDA, CDR2 SQIVND (reference sequence). The CDR3 consists of 15 residues. This CDR3 is CASSIGRASNQPQHF. CDR3 nucleotides: TGTGCCAGTAGTATAGGCCGGGCTAGCAATCAGCCCCAGCATTTT. Based on the CDR3 plus reference TRBV19 and TRBJ1-5, the full variable domain is DGGITQSPKYLFRKEGQNVTLSCEQNLNHDAMYWYRQDPGQGLRLIYYSQIVNDFQKGDIAEGYSVSREKKESFPLTVTSAQKNPTAFYLCASSIGRASNQPQHFGDGTRLSIL.

The rearrangement links TRBV5-5 to TRBJ2-7; TRBD1 is a possible D gene (6 bases). The ends were cut back, 6 bases at V and 2 bases at J, with 15 bases in the middle. CDR3 length: 14 residues. Germline V gene sequence: CDR1 SGHKS, CDR2 YYEKEE (reference sequence). CDR3 amino acids: CASTIRGDTYEQYF. The DNA of the CDR3 is TGTGCCAGCACCATCAGGGGTGATACCTACGAGCAGTACTTC.

The chain joins TRBV4-1 to TRBJ1-5; D possibly corresponds to TRBD1 (6 bases). The V end was cut by 4 bases, the J end by 2 bases, with 18 bases between. This CDR3 contains 17 residues. Germline loops: CDR1 MGHRA, CDR2 YSYEKL. The CDR3 spells CASSREQGSYRNQPQHF. CDR3 coding DNA: TGCGCCAGCAGCCGAGAACAGGGCTCATACCGCAATCAGCCCCAGCATTTT.

V is TRBV10-3 and J is TRBJ2-1; a possible D gene is TRBD2 (6 bases). CDR1 and CDR2 (germline): ENHRY, SYGVKD. This CDR3 spans 16 amino acids. Trimming pared 2 bases from V and 1 base from J, leaving 12 bases between. CDR3 DNA: TGTGCCATCAGTGAGAAGCGGGTCGGTTCCTACAATGAGCAGTTCTTC. Translating gives CAISEKRVGSYNEQFF.

The gene calls are TRBV6-5 and TRBJ2-1; 8 bases agree with TRBD2. Germline V lookup: CDR1 MNHEY, CDR2 SVGAGI. This CDR3 has 15 residues. Trimming took 6 bases from V and 3 from J; bases not matched to a gene: 7. Written as DNA, the CDR3 is TGTGCCAGCAGGAGGGAGCGGGGGAACTACAATGAGCAGTTCTTC. It is translated as CASRRERGNYNEQFF.

The rearrangement joins TRBV5-1 to TRBJ2-7; possibly TRBD1 for D (7 bases). CDR1 is SGHRS and CDR2 is YFSETQ in the germline V gene. The CDR3 totals 14 residues. Deletions cut 3 bases from V and 0 bases from J, with 10 bases between. The CDR3 here is CASSWRDSSYEQYF. In nucleotides, the CDR3 is TGCGCCAGCAGCTGGAGGGACAGCTCCTACGAGCAGTACTTC.

The rearrangement uses TRBV6-5 and TRBJ2-7, with 7 bases that match TRBD2. Germline CDR1 reads MNHEY; CDR2 reads SVGAGI. Germline trimming cut 10 bases from V and 2 bases from J; bases unmatched to any gene: 11. The CDR3 totals 14 residues. The CDR3 is CATLTAGVPYEQYF. The CDR3 bases are TGTGCCACCTTGACTGCGGGAGTTCCCTACGAGCAGTACTTC.

Of note for this clone: The same CDR3 is also encoded by other DNA sequences in this sample. The genes are TRBV28 and TRBJ2-7; D unresolved. V was shortened by 3 bases and J by 2 bases, with 2 bases between the two germline ends. There are 11 residues in the CDR3. From germline, CDR1 is MDHEN and CDR2 SYDVKM. CDR3 coding DNA: TGTGCCAGCAGTTTTGCCTACGAGCAGTACTTC. Its protein is CASSFAYEQYF.

The J gene is TRBJ2-1, the V gene TRBV7-9; 11 nucleotides align to TRBD1. Germline CDR1 and CDR2: SEHNR and FQNEAQ (reference sequence). The CDR3 has 18 residues. J was trimmed by 8 bases and V by 5 bases; bases with no gene match: 17. The CDR3 nucleotides are TGTGCCAGCAGCCCCCAGGACAGGGGGCCCAGTAACACCGATGAGCAGTTCTTC. Translated: CASSPQDRGPSNTDEQFF.